This T cell receptor beta chain originates from a study of blood T cell repertoires in COVID-19. Study as a whole: PBMCs, B-cell-depleted T cells, or T cells provided the cDNA or gDNA that made up the material.

Original methodology: Using reference gene primer amplification, nucleated cell counts were estimated. Profiling relied on immunoSEQ multiplex PCR, and the TCRdb table lists in-frame clones only, not all of them. The DNA was the basis for D and trimming; V, J and clone size are from that table. The table has around 60,000 clones, roughly 89% seen once. The receptor was derived from a man aged 60 to 75 with active COVID-19. Sequencing was performed on peripheral blood.

The CDR3 region has the DNA TGTGCCAGCAGTTACTCGACAGAGAACACTGAAGCTTTCTTT. It codes for CASSYSTENTEAFF. The rearrangement uses TRBV6-6 and TRBJ1-1, with D possibly being TRBD1 (5 bases). Germline V lookup: CDR1 MNHNY, CDR2 SVGAGI (reference sequence). The CDR3 covers 14 residues. The ends were cut back, 0 bases at V and 1 base at J, with 6 bases in the middle.